One and the same sample provided the 10 T cell receptor beta chains below, sequenced in a study of radiation and T cells in renal cell carcinoma. The repertoire was sequenced with immunoSEQ multiplex PCR; TCRdb's copy has only in-frame clones and lacks some. The table has approximately 16,000 clones, over 50% seen once; the top ten hold about 11%. The treatment was: treatment-naive control, cytoreductive nephrectomy. The specimen was tumor tissue, collected from a patient whose treatment was nephrectomy without radiotherapy. These receptors were obtained from a man aged 50 to 59 with renal cell carcinoma.

This chain uses TRBV11-2 with TRBJ1-2, with D possibly TRBD1 on 6 matching bases. Trimming removed 4 bases at V and 8 bases at J, with 20 bases between. The CDR3 is 15 amino acids. Germline assignment: CDR1 SGHAT and CDR2 FQNNGV. CDR3 amino acids: CASSSTLDRIRGYTF. Here the CDR3 DNA reads TGTGCCAGCAGCTCAACCTTAGACAGGATTCGAGGCTACACCTTC. Filled out from reference TRBV11-2 and TRBJ1-2, the complete variable domain reads EAGVAQSPRYKIIEKRQSVAFWCNPISGHATLYWYQQILGQGPKLLIQFQNNGVVDDSQLPKDRFSAERLKGVDSTLKIQPAKLEDSAVYLCASSSTLDRIRGYTFGSGTRLTVV.

The genes are TRBV7-2 and TRBJ2-7; the match to TRBD1 covers 8 bases. This CDR3 is 16 amino acids long. V dropped 3 bases and J dropped 2; count of bases not matched to a gene: 9. Germline V gene lookup returns CDR1 SGHTA and CDR2 FQGNSA. The CDR3 bases are TGTGCCAGCAGCTTCGCTACGACAGGGGCCCCCTACGAGCAGTACTTC. Its translation: CASSFATTGAPYEQYF.

In this sample, this clone turned up a few times. The genes are TRBV5-8 and TRBJ1-1; D is ambiguous. Trimming took off 1 base at V and 0 bases at J, with 7 bases between the two ends. The V gene's germline CDR1 is SGHTS and CDR2 YDEGEE. The CDR3 has 14 amino acids. The CDR3 sequence: CASSLRRMNTEAFF. CDR3 sequence (DNA): TGTGCCAGCAGCTTGAGGCGGATGAACACTGAAGCTTTCTTT.

The chain recombines TRBV6-1 with TRBJ2-2; 10 nucleotides line up with TRBD1. The germline CDR1 and CDR2 sequences are MNHNS and SASEGT. The CDR3 has 16 amino acids. The J segment lost 5 bases and the V segment lost 4 bases, leaving 7 bases of the junction unmatched. Written as DNA, the CDR3 is TGTGCCAGCAGTGCAGTGACAGGGGGCCAGACCGGGGAGCTGTTTTTT. Translated: CASSAVTGGQTGELFF.

This clone is medium-sized in the sample. The chain uses TRBV19 and TRBJ1-1, with 9 nucleotides matching TRBD1. The CDR3 extends over 15 amino acids. Germline V gene data show CDR1 as LNHDA and CDR2 as SQIVND (reference sequence). The V and J ends lost 5 bases and 4 bases, in that order; junction bases with no gene match: 8. DNA of the CDR3: TGTGCCAGTAGTCCCCGACAGGGGGGTTTCACTGAAGCTTTCTTT. Translating gives CASSPRQGGFTEAFF.

The chain has TRBV27 and TRBJ2-5, with D unclear. Trimming removed 2 bases from V and 5 bases from J, with 12 bases in between. The V gene's germline CDR1 is MNHEY and CDR2 SMNVEV (reference sequence). This CDR3 region has 14 residues. This CDR3 is CASSLESARETQYF. Here the CDR3 DNA reads TGTGCCAGCAGTTTAGAGTCAGCCCGGGAGACCCAGTACTTC.

This clone has more than one count but fewer than ten. The chain uses TRBV15 and TRBJ1-1, with D uncertain. This CDR3 region has 15 residues. Trimming stripped 1 base from V and 3 bases from J, with 12 bases between. Germline V lookup: CDR1 LNHNV, CDR2 YYDKDF (reference sequence). The CDR3 loop is CATSRAGVGDTEAFF. The CDR3 DNA reads TGTGCCACCAGCAGAGCTGGGGTCGGGGACACTGAAGCTTTCTTT. Looking up the rest from reference TRBV15 and TRBJ1-1 gives the full variable domain: DAMVIQNPRYQVTQFGKPVTLSCSQTLNHNVMYWYQQKSSQAPKLLFHYYDKDFNNEADTPDNFQSRRPNTSFCFLDIRSPGLGDTAMYLCATSRAGVGDTEAFFGQGTRLTVV.

This sequence joins TRBV5-4 and TRBJ2-1, with D perhaps TRBD2 (6 bases). V lost 5 bases, J lost 1 base, and 13 bases lay in between. Germline V gene sequence: CDR1 SGHNT, CDR2 YYREEE (reference sequence). CDR3 size: 15 residues. CDR3 coding DNA: TGTGCCAGCAGTATAAGCGGGCCATCCTACAATGAGCAGTTCTTC. It yields the protein CASSISGPSYNEQFF.

The gene calls are TRBV14 and TRBJ2-7; D might be TRBD2 (5 bases). CDR3 length: 15 residues. Per the germline V gene, CDR1 is SGHDN and CDR2 is FVKESK. Trimming cost V 0 bases and J 0 bases, with 9 bases left between them. CDR3 sequence reads: CASSQDSESSYEQYF. For the CDR3, the DNA is TGTGCCAGCAGCCAAGATAGCGAGAGCTCCTACGAGCAGTACTTC. The full variable domain, its missing parts supplied by reference TRBV14 and TRBJ2-7, is EAGVTQFPSHSVIEKGQTVTLRCDPISGHDNLYWYRRVMGKEIKFLLHFVKESKQDESGMPNNRFLAERTGGTYSTLKVQPAELEDSGVYFCASSQDSESSYEQYFGPGTRLTVT.

The genes are TRBV7-2 and TRBJ2-5; tentative D call: TRBD1 (6 bases). Trimming cost V 3 bases and J 1 base, with 12 bases left between them. The CDR3 has 15 residues. Per germline, CDR1 SGHTA and CDR2 FQGNSA. The CDR3 sequence: CASSFQQGLQETQYF. The CDR3 DNA follows: TGTGCCAGCAGCTTCCAACAGGGTCTCCAAGAGACCCAGTACTTC.